This T cell receptor (beta chain) was recovered during a study of T cells in Graves' hyperthyroidism and ophthalmopathy. As for the study in general: Peripheral blood draws took place at initial diagnosis, ahead of any treatment.

Patients were excluded because of uncontrolled infection, other autoimmune disease, pregnancy or lactation. The J segment lost 5 bases and the V segment lost 5 bases, leaving 7 bases of the junction unmatched. The CDR3 has 15 residues. Germline V gene sequence: CDR1 MGHRA, CDR2 YSYEKL. This clonotype was detected a few times. RNA transcripts gave rise to amplified TCR beta CDR3 regions. First-round RT-PCR of the TCR CDR3 relied on the HTBI primer set. TCRdb analysed the multiplex PCR reads with MiXCR anew, one entry per CDR3 protein. The profile shows roughly 420,000 distinct CDR3 sequences, approximately 14% of them singletons.

Sequencing was done on a sample of blood. V gene TRBV4-1 combines with J gene TRBJ1-4, with 8 positions matching TRBD1. The clonotype comes from a woman between 18 and 29 years old with Graves' hyperthyroidism. The CDR3, as DNA: TGCGCCAGCAGCTTTCGACAGGGGTCGAATGAAAAACTGTTTTTT. It specifies CASSFRQGSNEKLFF.